What follows is one T cell receptor (beta chain) and its context. Its antigen remains unidentified. This entry belongs to a study of cytomegalovirus exposure and HLA in healthy donors. Whole-study findings and limits: Reported findings show TCR beta sequences accurately forecast HLA-A and HLA-B alleles in most subjects. Researchers reported from a later analysis that most CMV-associated TCR beta chains appeared HLA-restricted.

The PCR contained 60 Vbeta and 13 Jbeta primers. Method: immunoSEQ multiplex PCR; TCRdb's copy keeps in-frame clones and lacks some. The sample holds 140,000 or so clones, roughly a tenth seen once. The source material was PBMCs. This TCR was recovered from a male donor in good health and CMV-seronegative.

The CDR3 coding sequence is TGTGCCAGCAGCCCGGTCCGGGGGAGGCAGGCCACAGATACGCAGTATTTT. Protein product: CASSPVRGRQATDTQYF. The rearrangement links TRBV5-4 to TRBJ2-3, with D possibly being TRBD2 (6 bases). From germline, CDR1 is SGHNT and CDR2 YYREEE (reference sequence). V was cut by 4 bases and J by 2 bases, with 20 bases left in between. There are 17 residues in the CDR3.